These 3 T cell receptor beta chains were sequenced from one sample in a study of T cell repertoires in cytomegalovirus infection. TCRdb processed the reads anew with MiXCR; each CDR3 protein has one entry. Among roughly 800,000 distinct CDR3 sequences listed, about 28% were seen once. The antigens of these receptors remain unknown. The specimen comprised cultured CD8+ T cells from PBMCs, sampled from culture after CMV antigen stimulation. These receptors all come from a human donor in good health (CMV status not recorded). Some clones in this sample may be carry-over from other donors' samples.

The chain uses TRBV6-6 and TRBJ2-3; D is unclear. The V gene's germline CDR1 is MNHNY and CDR2 SVGAGI (reference sequence). The CDR3 totals 15 residues. With 2 bases removed from V and 5 bases from J, the gap between germline ends came to 14 bases. CDR3 amino acids: CASSYGRAPVDTQYF. DNA for the CDR3: TGTGCCAGCAGTTACGGACGCGCCCCGGTAGATACGCAGTATTTT.

The rearrangement uses TRBV2 and TRBJ2-1; no clear D gene. The CDR3 consists of 13 residues. Germline V gene data show CDR1 as SNHLY and CDR2 as FYNNEI. V lost 4 bases, J lost 5 bases, and 9 bases lay in between. The CDR3 region is CASSGPQNNEQFF. CDR3 bases: TGTGCCAGCAGTGGCCCTCAGAACAATGAGCAGTTCTTC. The whole variable domain, remainder taken from reference TRBV2 and TRBJ2-1, is EPEVTQTPSHQVTQMGQEVILRCVPISNHLYFYWYRQILGQKVEFLVSFYNNEISEKSEIFDDQFSVERPDGSNFTLKIRSTKLEDSAMYFCASSGPQNNEQFFGPGTRLTVL.

This chain connects TRBV11-1 to TRBJ2-2; maybe TRBD1 (6 bases). With 2 bases removed from V and 3 bases from J, the gap between germline ends came to 10 bases. CDR1 SGHAT and CDR2 FQDESV come from the germline V gene (reference sequence). This CDR3 contains 15 residues. The CDR3 DNA sequence: TGTGCCAGCAGCTTATTTGCAGGGGACACCGGGGAGCTGTTTTTT. Protein sequence: CASSLFAGDTGELFF.